Presented here are 26 T cell receptor beta chains from one specimen sequenced in a study of blood T cells in healthy people across ages. Next came a second PCR, run for about 7 to 12 cycles, which used a sample-barcoded 5' primer along with a J-beta primer mix. TCRdb called the 5' RACE reads again in MiXCR, with one record for every CDR3 protein. The table records around 1,000,000 distinct CDR3 sequences, around two fifths of them present only once. The specimen was blood. The source is a man younger than 30 in good health.

V gene TRBV19 combines with J gene TRBJ2-3, with 9 bases aligning to TRBD2. V shed 9 bases, J shed 2 bases, and the junction held 6 bases outside the gene matches. Germline V CDR1 and CDR2: LNHDA, SQIVND (reference sequence). This CDR3 comprises 14 residues. The CDR3 here is CASKTSGPTDTQYF. Here the CDR3 DNA reads TGTGCCAGCAAGACTAGCGGCCCCACAGATACGCAGTATTTT.

This clonotype was found a few times. V gene TRBV5-1 combines with J gene TRBJ2-3; the match to TRBD2 covers 10 bases. Looked up from germline, CDR1 is SGHRS and CDR2 is YFSETQ. V dropped 0 bases and J dropped 1; count of bases not matched to a gene: 2. The CDR3 loop spans 16 amino acids. CDR3 sequence reads: CASSLEGTSGTDTQYF. DNA of the CDR3: TGCGCCAGCAGCTTGGAGGGGACTAGCGGCACAGATACGCAGTATTTT.

The chain uses TRBV7-8 and TRBJ1-5, with unresolved D. The ends were cut back, 7 bases at V and 7 bases at J, with 14 bases in the middle. This CDR3 is built from 13 residues. Germline V gene lookup returns CDR1 SGHVS and CDR2 FQNEAQ. The CDR3 bases are TGTGCCAGCACCCCATCAGCGGCACAGCCCCAGCATTTT. It encodes CASTPSAAQPQHF.

This rearrangement joins TRBV7-2 to TRBJ2-1; D unresolved. Germline CDR1 is SGHTA and CDR2 is FQGNSA. V was cut by 5 bases and J by 11 bases, with 16 bases left in between. The CDR3 has 13 amino acids. The CDR3 DNA follows: TGTGCCAGCAGCCCTAATCCAGCGTCCCAGCAGTTCTTC. The encoded protein is CASSPNPASQQFF.

This clonotype was recorded a few times. This rearrangement joins TRBV13 to TRBJ1-6; D possibly corresponds to TRBD1 (6 bases). CDR1 is PRHDT and CDR2 is FYEKMQ in the germline V gene (reference sequence). The CDR3 has 19 amino acids. The ends were cut back, 5 bases at V and 7 bases at J, with 27 bases in the middle. The CDR3: CASSPPRSSGVVDNSPLHF. The CDR3 nucleotides read TGTGCCAGCAGCCCACCCCGATCCTCAGGGGTGGTCGACAATTCACCCCTCCACTTT.

This clonotype was counted only a few times. The gene calls are TRBV7-9 and TRBJ2-7, with D perhaps TRBD1 or TRBD2 (5 bases each). CDR1 is SEHNR and CDR2 is FQNEAQ in the germline V gene (reference sequence). The CDR3 spans 14 residues. V shed 7 bases and J shed 7 bases, with 20 bases lying between them. CDR3 in DNA: TGTGCCAGCACACTTGAAGGACGGGGCGATGAGCAGTACTTC. This gives the protein CASTLEGRGDEQYF.

There are a few counts of this clonotype. The gene calls are TRBV7-8 and TRBJ2-7; 8 positions agree with TRBD1. V shed 2 bases and J 3 bases; nucleotides not matched to a gene: 3. The CDR3 is made up of 14 amino acids. Germline CDR1 and CDR2: SGHVS and FQNEAQ. CDR3 sequence (DNA): TGTGCCAGCAGCTTACAACAGGGGGACTACGAGCAGTACTTC. As protein: CASSLQQGDYEQYF.

This clonotype showed up many times. CDR3 in DNA: TGTGCCAGCAGTTTCGGGGGATCGAGTGGCTACACCTTC. This gives the protein CASSFGGSSGYTF. V and J are TRBV12-3 or TRBV12-4 and TRBJ1-2, with D possibly being TRBD1 (5 bases). The CDR3 extends over 13 amino acids. The V end lost 3 bases, the J end lost 7 bases, and 12 bases lay between the germline ends.

As regards this clonotype: One end of the junction fails to match germline, which may point to a read error. V and J are TRBV7-2 and TRBJ2-1; D ambiguous. CDR3 size: 14 residues. From germline, CDR1 is SGHTA and CDR2 FQGNSA. CDR3 sequence (DNA): TGTGTCAGCAGCAGCCCCGATTGGGTAAATGAGCAGTTCTTC. This gives the protein CVSSSPDWVNEQFF.

The V and J genes are TRBV11-2 and TRBJ1-6; 7 nucleotides agree with TRBD1. V gave up 8 bases and J gave up 2 bases; unmatched junction bases: 0. This CDR3 contains 13 residues. The germline CDR1 and CDR2 sequences are SGHAT and FQNNGV. The CDR3 region has the DNA TGTGCCAGCGGGACAGCCTATAATTCACCCCTCCACTTT. Translation: CASGTAYNSPLHF.

The table lists this clonotype with many counts. This chain connects TRBV12-3 or TRBV12-4 to TRBJ2-1; no clear D gene. V lost 1 base and J 11 bases, leaving 6 bases between the germline ends. The CDR3 runs to 11 residues. The CDR3 sequence: CASSLGLQQFF. In DNA form, the CDR3 reads TGTGCCAGCAGTTTAGGGCTGCAGCAGTTCTTC.

J is TRBJ2-3 and V is TRBV21-1; TRBD1, the table's D call, was not compared with the DNA. TRBV21-1 is a known pseudogene. The CDR3 has 11 residues. CDR3: CVPWGTDTQYF. The CDR3 DNA reads TGCGTACCCTGGGGCACAGATACGCAGTATTTT.

This chain joins TRBV30 and TRBJ2-7; TRBD1 might be the D (5 bases). The V gene lost 2 bases and the J gene lost 2 bases, with 7 bases spanning the gap. The length of the CDR3 is 12 residues. In germline, CDR1 is GTSNPN, CDR2 SVGIG (reference sequence). The CDR3 sequence is CAWSPGTYEQYF. The CDR3 DNA is TGTGCCTGGAGTCCAGGGACCTACGAGCAGTACTTC.

This sequence joins TRBV7-2 and TRBJ1-2; D remains unclear. CDR1 and CDR2 from the germline V gene are SGHTA and FQGNSA. The CDR3 spans 15 residues. V shed 2 bases and J shed 4 bases, with 14 bases lying between them. The DNA for the CDR3 is TGTGCCAGCAGCTTAAAGGGCGGGAGAGGCTATGGCTACACCTTC. Translating it yields CASSLKGGRGYGYTF.

The V gene is TRBV9, the J gene TRBJ2-1, with D tentatively TRBD2 (5 bases). CDR3 size: 16 residues. Germline V gene data show CDR1 as SGDLS and CDR2 as YYNGEE. Trimming removed 1 base at V and 0 bases at J, with 11 bases between. The CDR3 reads CASSVSGKSSYNEQFF. The CDR3 nucleotides read TGTGCCAGCAGCGTATCGGGGAAGAGCTCCTACAATGAGCAGTTCTTC.

Regarding this clonotype: Mismatch with germline at one junction end may stem from a read error. This chain links TRBV2 with TRBJ2-3; D unclear. The CDR3 is 12 residues long. Germline V gene lookup returns CDR1 SNHLY and CDR2 FYNNEI. In DNA form, the CDR3 reads TGTGCCAGCACTATTGACACAGATATGCAGTATTTT. This translates into CASTIDTDMQYF.

Concerning this clonotype itself: A clone one base away is much larger, so this may be a read error. The chain links TRBV3-1 to TRBJ2-3; 8 nucleotides align to TRBD1. This CDR3 is 16 amino acids long. With V trimmed by 0 bases and J by 2 bases, 4 bases remained unmatched. From germline, CDR1 is LGHDT and CDR2 YNNKEL (reference sequence). The CDR3: CASSQEETGATDTQYF. CDR3 nucleotides: TGTGCCAGCAGCCAAGAGGAGACAGGGGCCACAGATACGCAGTATTTT.

This clonotype came up a few times. The chain couples TRBV4-1 to TRBJ1-2; D is ambiguous. Germline lookup yields CDR1 MGHRA and CDR2 YSYEKL. V was trimmed by 5 bases and J by 3 bases, leaving 19 bases between them. This CDR3 is 16 amino acids long. CDR3 DNA sequence: TGCGCCAGCAGCTCAGGACTGACCCCAGTTTACTATGGCTACACCTTC. Its protein product is CASSSGLTPVYYGYTF.

The V gene is TRBV20-1, the J gene TRBJ1-4, with a possible D match to TRBD1 (6 bases). The CDR3 has 14 residues. Trimming took 8 bases from V and 0 from J, leaving 13 bases between them. Germline CDR1 DFQATT, CDR2 SNEGSKA (reference sequence). The DNA for the CDR3 is TGCAGTTTACAGGGAGGGGCAACTAATGAAAAACTGTTTTTT. It specifies CSLQGGATNEKLFF.

The CDR3 protein is CASSLEGGGCGYTF. The CDR3 DNA sequence: TGTGCCAGCAGCTTAGAGGGAGGGGGCTGTGGCTACACCTTC. This chain joins TRBV7-2 and TRBJ1-2; TRBD1 matches 7 bases. V gave up 1 base and J gave up 7 bases; unmatched junction bases: 6. The CDR3 spans 14 residues. Germline assignment: CDR1 SGHTA and CDR2 FQGNSA.

The chain links TRBV15 to TRBJ1-4, with D possibly being TRBD1 (5 bases). CDR3 length: 15 amino acids. V gave up 4 bases and J gave up 5 bases, with 14 bases separating them. Germline CDR1 LNHNV, CDR2 YYDKDF (reference sequence). CDR3 sequence reads: CATSKLRNRNEKLFF. The CDR3 nucleotides read TGTGCCACCAGCAAACTCCGGAACAGGAATGAAAAACTGTTTTTT.

The V call is TRBV2, the J call TRBJ2-5, with a tentative D call TRBD1 (5 bases). The CDR3 covers 14 residues. Trimming cost V 6 bases and J 11 bases, with 22 bases left between them. CDR1 is SNHLY and CDR2 is FYNNEI in the germline V gene. The CDR3 DNA reads TGTGCCAGCAGACAGGACGGCCCCTACAATGAGCAGTACTTC. Protein sequence: CASRQDGPYNEQYF. The whole variable domain, filled in from reference TRBV2 and TRBJ2-5, reads EPEVTQTPSHQVTQMGQEVILRCVPISNHLYFYWYRQILGQKVEFLVSFYNNEISEKSEIFDDQFSVERPDGSNFTLKIRSTKLEDSAMYFCASRQDGPYNEQYFGPGTRLLVL.

The V call is TRBV20-1, the J call TRBJ1-2; 9 bases map to TRBD1. V shed 6 bases and J 4 bases; nucleotides not matched to a gene: 6. The CDR3 spans 13 residues. The germline gives CDR1 DFQATT, CDR2 SNEGSKA (reference sequence). The CDR3 bases are TGCAGTGCGGGGGACAGGGAGACCTATGGCTACACCTTC. It codes for CSAGDRETYGYTF.

A word on this clonotype: A much bigger clone sits one base away, suggesting this may be a read error. V is TRBV6-1 and J is TRBJ1-2; D is undetermined. The CDR3 extends over 13 amino acids. Germline loops: CDR1 MNHNS, CDR2 SASEGT. For the CDR3, the DNA is TGTACCTGTGAGCAGGTCACCCCCTATGGCTACACCTTC. The encoded protein is CTCEQVTPYGYTF.

The table lists this clonotype with a few counts. V and J are TRBV28 and TRBJ1-5; maybe TRBD1 (5 bases). Per the germline V gene, CDR1 is MDHEN and CDR2 is SYDVKM. V gave up 3 bases and J gave up 9 bases, with 6 bases separating them. This CDR3 spans 11 amino acids. In DNA form, the CDR3 reads TGTGCCAGCAGTTTTGGGGGGCCCCAGCATTTT. This encodes CASSFGGPQHF.

The chain combines TRBV7-9 with TRBJ1-2, with unresolved D. The CDR3 covers 15 residues. Trimming cost V 0 bases and J 4 bases, with 12 bases left between them. Germline V gene data show CDR1 as SEHNR and CDR2 as FQNEAQ (reference sequence). CDR3 protein: CASSLASPLVYGYTF. For the CDR3, the DNA is TGTGCCAGCAGCTTAGCGAGCCCGTTGGTCTATGGCTACACCTTC.